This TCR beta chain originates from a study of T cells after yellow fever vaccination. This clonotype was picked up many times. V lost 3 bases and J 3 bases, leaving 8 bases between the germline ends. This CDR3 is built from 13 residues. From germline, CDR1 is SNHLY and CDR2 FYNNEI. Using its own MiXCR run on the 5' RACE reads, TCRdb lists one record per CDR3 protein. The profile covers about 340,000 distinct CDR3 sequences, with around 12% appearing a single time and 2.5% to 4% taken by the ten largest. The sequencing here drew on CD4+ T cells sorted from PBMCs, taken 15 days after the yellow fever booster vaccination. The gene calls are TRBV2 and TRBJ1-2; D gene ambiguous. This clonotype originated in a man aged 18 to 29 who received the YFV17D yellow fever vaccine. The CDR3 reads CASSDSAYYGYTF. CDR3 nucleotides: TGTGCCAGCAGTGATTCGGCTTACTATGGCTACACCTTC. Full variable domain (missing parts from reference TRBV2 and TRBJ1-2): EPEVTQTPSHQVTQMGQEVILRCVPISNHLYFYWYRQILGQKVEFLVSFYNNEISEKSEIFDDQFSVERPDGSNFTLKIRSTKLEDSAMYFCASSDSAYYGYTFGSGTRLTVV.